Below, 27 T cell receptor beta chains from the same sample are listed, as sequenced in a study of T-cell memory formation after mild COVID-19. Each CDR3 protein gets one entry after TCRdb re-called the 5' RACE reads with MiXCR. There are approximately 210,000 distinct CDR3 sequences in the sample; under 30% occur only once, and roughly an eighth lies in the top ten. The sample was PBMCs or a T cell subset sorted from them (not recorded which). These TCRs come from an adult woman who had mild COVID-19 (a few samples of this study predate the infection). Cell type and time point are not known.

The chain links TRBV3-1 to TRBJ2-3; D uncertain. Looked up from germline, CDR1 is LGHDT and CDR2 is YNNKEL (reference sequence). The V end was cut by 0 bases, the J end by 2 bases, with 6 bases between. This CDR3 comprises 14 residues. CDR3 residues: CASSQEGFTDTQYF. The CDR3 DNA is TGTGCCAGCAGCCAAGAAGGTTTCACAGATACGCAGTATTTT.

This chain links TRBV4-1 with TRBJ2-1, with TRBD2 as a possible D gene (6 bases). The CDR3 covers 15 residues. CDR1 MGHRA and CDR2 YSYEKL come from the germline V gene. Trimming left V 0 bases short and J 12 bases short, with 18 bases between. In nucleotides, the CDR3 is TGCGCCAGCAGCCAAGATCGGGGGACCTCTCGGCGGCAGTTCTTC. Translation: CASSQDRGTSRRQFF.

V gene TRBV5-8 combines with J gene TRBJ2-7; 7 nucleotides match TRBD1. J gave up 6 bases and V 2 bases, and 8 bases lay outside the gene matches. The CDR3 sequence is 14 residues long. Looked up from germline, CDR1 is SGHTS and CDR2 is YDEGEE. Here the CDR3 reads CASSFLQGSGEQYF. DNA of the CDR3: TGTGCCAGCAGCTTCTTACAGGGGTCCGGCGAGCAGTACTTC.

The rearrangement joins TRBV5-1 to TRBJ2-7; D is possibly TRBD1 (6 bases). The CDR3 runs 15 residues. Trimming removed 0 bases at V and 6 bases at J, with 16 bases between. Germline-derived CDR1 and CDR2 are SGHRS and YFSETQ. CDR3 sequence: CASSLAGTQGGEQYF. CDR3 sequence (DNA): TGCGCCAGCAGCTTGGCCGGGACCCAAGGGGGCGAGCAGTACTTC.

This clonotype was recorded a few times. The J gene is TRBJ1-4, the V gene TRBV7-8; D gene unclear. V lost 2 bases and J 4 bases, leaving 14 bases between the germline ends. The CDR3 runs to 16 residues. CDR1 SGHVS and CDR2 FQNEAQ come from the germline V gene. The CDR3 region is CASSLRRWQINEKLFF. DNA for the CDR3: TGTGCCAGCAGCTTAAGACGTTGGCAGATTAATGAAAAACTGTTTTTT.

This clonotype was seen only once. This rearrangement joins TRBV29-1 to TRBJ2-2, with a tentative D call TRBD2 (6 bases). Trimming cost V 7 bases and J 5 bases, with 8 bases left between them. Germline V gives CDR1 SQVTM, CDR2 ANQGSEA. There are 11 residues in the CDR3. The chain's CDR3 is CSAGDTGELFF. For the CDR3, the DNA is TGCAGCGCGGGGGATACCGGGGAGCTGTTTTTT.

V and J are TRBV29-1 and TRBJ1-1; 8 bases agree with TRBD1. With 6 bases clipped from V and 6 bases from J, the junction kept 12 bases outside the gene matches. There are 14 residues in the CDR3. Germline V CDR1 and CDR2: SQVTM, ANQGSEA. CDR3 protein: CSVSGIQGGAEAFF. As DNA, the CDR3 is TGCAGCGTCTCCGGGATACAGGGGGGGGCTGAAGCTTTCTTT. The entire variable domain, with the rest obtained from reference TRBV29-1 and TRBJ1-1, is as follows: SAVISQKPSRDICQRGTSLTIQCQVDSQVTMMFWYRQQPGQSLTLIATANQGSEATYESGFVIDKFPISRPNLTFSTLTVSNMSPEDSSIYLCSVSGIQGGAEAFFGQGTRLTVV.

The chain couples TRBV18 to TRBJ2-2, with 8 bases lining up with TRBD1. Germline CDR1 is KGHSH and CDR2 is LQKENI. V lost 3 bases, J lost 6 bases, and 3 bases stayed unmatched. CDR3 length: 14 amino acids. CDR3 nucleotide sequence: TGTGCCAGCTCACCCGGGACAGGCCCCGGGGAGCTGTTTTTT. It yields the protein CASSPGTGPGELFF.

The chain links TRBV28 to TRBJ2-5; D may be TRBD1 (5 bases). Germline V CDR1 and CDR2: MDHEN, SYDVKM. The CDR3 is made up of 13 amino acids. V gave up 5 bases and J gave up 5 bases, with 12 bases separating them. This CDR3 is CASSTPNRETQYF. The CDR3 bases are TGTGCCAGCAGTACCCCTAACAGGGAGACCCAGTACTTC.

This clonotype was observed a few times. This chain joins TRBV29-1 and TRBJ1-1; a weak D match, TRBD1 (5 bases). Trimming stripped 1 base from V and 0 bases from J, with 12 bases between. Germline CDR1 SQVTM, CDR2 ANQGSEA. This CDR3 has 15 residues. CDR3 amino acids: CSVEGTTSMNTEAFF. CDR3 nucleotide sequence: TGCAGCGTTGAAGGGACAACTAGCATGAACACTGAAGCTTTCTTT. Full variable domain (outside the CDR3, taken from reference TRBV29-1 and TRBJ1-1): SAVISQKPSRDICQRGTSLTIQCQVDSQVTMMFWYRQQPGQSLTLIATANQGSEATYESGFVIDKFPISRPNLTFSTLTVSNMSPEDSSIYLCSVEGTTSMNTEAFFGQGTRLTVV.

The chain couples TRBV9 to TRBJ2-5, with a possible D match to TRBD2 (6 bases). V lost 0 bases, J lost 9 bases, and 15 bases lay in between. CDR3 length: 14 residues. Germline loops: CDR1 SGDLS, CDR2 YYNGEE. CDR3 residues: CASSVVGERGSQYF. The CDR3 DNA reads as TGTGCCAGCAGCGTAGTTGGGGAACGGGGGTCCCAGTACTTC. Variable domain in full (rest from reference TRBV9 and TRBJ2-5): DSGVTQTPKHLITATGQRVTLRCSPRSGDLSVYWYQQSLDQGLQFLIQYYNGEERAKGNILERFSAQQFPDLHSELNLSSLELGDSALYFCASSVVGERGSQYFGPGTRLLVL.

This chain connects TRBV29-1 to TRBJ1-1; TRBD1 matches at 7 bases. Unmatched junction bases numbered 6, after V lost 5 bases and J lost 6 bases. The CDR3 totals 12 residues. Germline CDR1 and CDR2: SQVTM and ANQGSEA. CDR3 DNA: TGCAGCGTTATGCCGCAGGGGGCTGAAGCTTTCTTT. This translates into CSVMPQGAEAFF.

In its sample, this clonotype was seen a few times. V usage is TRBV28 and J usage is TRBJ1-5, with 8 bases fitting TRBD1. V trimming: 4 bases; J trimming: 1 base; junction bases outside the gene matches: 3. The CDR3 has 15 amino acids. Germline V gene lookup returns CDR1 MDHEN and CDR2 SYDVKM. CDR3 sequence (DNA): TGTGCCAGCAGTTATAACAGGGGGAGCAATCAGCCCCAGCATTTT. Its protein is CASSYNRGSNQPQHF. The full variable domain, with the rest looked up from reference TRBV28 and TRBJ1-5, is DVKVTQSSRYLVKRTGEKVFLECVQDMDHENMFWYRQDPGLGLRLIYFSYDVKMKEKGDIPEGYSVSREKKERFSLILESASTNQTSMYLCASSYNRGSNQPQHFGDGTRLSIL.

The V call is TRBV6-5, the J call TRBJ2-2; 10 nucleotides align to TRBD2. The CDR3 is 15 residues long. The V gene end was trimmed by 2 bases and the J gene end by 5 bases; junction bases not matched to a gene: 2. The germline V gene encodes CDR1 MNHEY and CDR2 SVGAGI. In DNA, the CDR3 is TGTGCCAGCAGTTACCAGCGGGAGGGGACCGGGGAGCTGTTTTTT. This gives the protein CASSYQREGTGELFF.

The V call is TRBV12-3 or TRBV12-4, the J call TRBJ2-7; D possibly uses TRBD1 or TRBD2 (6 bases each). This CDR3 is 13 amino acids long. V was shortened by 6 bases and J by 7 bases, with 16 bases between the two germline ends. CDR3 in amino acids: CASSPTGRGEQYF. CDR3 DNA: TGTGCCAGCAGCCCAACAGGGCGGGGAGAGCAGTACTTC.

This chain joins TRBV3-1 and TRBJ2-1, with 8 bases fitting TRBD1. The CDR3 consists of 16 residues. V was clipped by 4 bases and J by 7 bases; unmatched bases: 12. Germline-derived CDR1 and CDR2 are LGHDT and YNNKEL (reference sequence). CDR3 in DNA: TGTGCCAGCAGCCTTGGGTGGCAGGGGGCGCGGAATGAGCAGTTCTTC. Protein: CASSLGWQGARNEQFF.

This chain joins TRBV6-6 and TRBJ2-1; D is perhaps TRBD2 (5 bases). The CDR3 is made up of 15 amino acids. V was shortened by 5 bases and J by 4 bases, with 15 bases between the two germline ends. Germline values: CDR1 MNHNY, CDR2 SVGAGI (reference sequence). CDR3 loop: CASSPLTGSYNEQFF. The CDR3 region has the DNA TGTGCCAGCAGTCCCCTTACGGGGTCTTACAATGAGCAGTTCTTC.

The V gene is TRBV21-1, the J gene TRBJ1-5; the table assigns TRBD1, which was not confirmed against the DNA. TRBV21-1 is noted as a pseudogene. This CDR3 is 14 amino acids long. The CDR3 reads CASDRRTGVQPQHF. DNA of the CDR3: TGTGCCAGCGACAGGAGGACAGGGGTTCAGCCCCAGCATTTT.

The table lists this clonotype with a count of one. J is TRBJ2-3 and V is TRBV5-1; D ambiguous. This CDR3 has 15 residues. With 0 bases removed from V and 0 bases from J, the gap between germline ends came to 8 bases. Looked up from germline, CDR1 is SGHRS and CDR2 is YFSETQ. The CDR3: CASSLGRASTDTQYF. CDR3 in DNA: TGCGCCAGCAGCTTGGGTCGTGCTAGCACAGATACGCAGTATTTT. Combining the CDR3 with reference TRBV5-1 and TRBJ2-3 gives the whole variable domain KAGVTQTPRYLIKTRGQQVTLSCSPISGHRSVSWYQQTPGQGLQFLFEYFSETQRNKGNFPGRFSGRQFSNSRSEMNVSTLELGDSALYLCASSLGRASTDTQYFGPGTRLTVL.

This clonotype was seen a single time. The V call is TRBV3-1, the J call TRBJ2-1, with 8 bases aligning to TRBD2. Unmatched junction bases numbered 7, after V lost 1 base and J lost 2 bases. The CDR3 consists of 17 residues. CDR1 is LGHDT, CDR2 YNNKEL, per germline (reference sequence). CDR3 in amino acids: CASSQGPGGGPYNEQFF. DNA of the CDR3: TGTGCCAGCAGCCAAGGCCCCGGCGGGGGGCCCTACAATGAGCAGTTCTTC.

This clonotype was observed a handful of times. The V and J genes are TRBV7-2 and TRBJ2-3; no clear D. V was pared by 7 bases and J by 6 bases, with 14 bases between. The CDR3 consists of 13 residues. CDR1 and CDR2 from the germline V gene are SGHTA and FQGNSA. The CDR3 spells CASISRGGDTQYF. In nucleotides, the CDR3 is TGTGCCAGCATCTCACGCGGTGGGGATACGCAGTATTTT.

The table lists this clonotype with a few counts. The J gene is TRBJ2-1, the V gene TRBV2; D may be TRBD1 (5 bases). CDR3 size: 14 residues. Trimming took off 4 bases at V and 5 bases at J, with 12 bases between the two ends. Germline-derived CDR1 and CDR2 are SNHLY and FYNNEI. The CDR3 nucleotides are TGTGCCAGCAGTGCGTACGTGGGGCACAATGAGCAGTTCTTC. Translation gives CASSAYVGHNEQFF.

The J gene is TRBJ2-1, the V gene TRBV30, with 7 bases fitting TRBD2. The CDR3 contains 14 residues. V was clipped by 4 bases and J by 5 bases; unmatched bases: 8. From germline, CDR1 is GTSNPN and CDR2 SVGIG (reference sequence). This CDR3 reads CAWIMASGDNEQFF. CDR3 in DNA: TGTGCCTGGATTATGGCTAGCGGTGACAATGAGCAGTTCTTC.

This clonotype was counted between two and nine times. The chain carries TRBV29-1 and TRBJ2-3; no clear D. V dropped 5 bases and J dropped 6 bases, with 9 bases sitting between them. The CDR3 is 11 residues long. The V gene's germline CDR1 is SQVTM and CDR2 ANQGSEA. The CDR3 here is CSVLMGDTQYF. The CDR3 DNA is TGCAGCGTTCTTATGGGGGATACGCAGTATTTT.

The genes are TRBV6-5 and TRBJ2-6, with TRBD1 matching 7 bases. There are 18 residues in the CDR3. The germline V gene has CDR1 MNHEY and CDR2 SVGAGI. V dropped 7 bases and J dropped 0; count of bases not matched to a gene: 12. The CDR3 protein is CASIPRGTVSSGANVLTF. In DNA form, the CDR3 reads TGTGCCAGCATCCCCAGGGGGACCGTGAGCTCTGGGGCCAACGTCCTGACTTTC.

The chain combines TRBV7-9 with TRBJ2-1, with 10 bases identical to TRBD1. The length of the CDR3 is 15 residues. V dropped 4 bases and J dropped 8; count of bases not matched to a gene: 8. Per the germline V gene, CDR1 is SEHNR and CDR2 is FQNEAQ (reference sequence). The CDR3 DNA is TGTGCCAGCAGCTCGTTGACAGGGGGCCGGGATGAGCAGTTCTTC. Protein: CASSSLTGGRDEQFF. The variable domain in full, completed from reference TRBV7-9 and TRBJ2-1, reads DTGVSQNPRHKITKRGQNVTFRCDPISEHNRLYWYRQTLGQGPEFLTYFQNEAQLEKSRLLSDRFSAERPKGSFSTLEIQRTEQGDSAMYLCASSSLTGGRDEQFFGPGTRLTVL.

The rearrangement links TRBV12-3 or TRBV12-4 to TRBJ1-6; D might be TRBD1 (5 bases). The CDR3 is made up of 17 amino acids. The V end lost 6 bases, the J end lost 7 bases, and 22 bases lay between the germline ends. CDR3 sequence reads: CASRVDRWGTWNSPLHF. CDR3 in DNA: TGTGCCAGCAGAGTTGACCGGTGGGGGACTTGGAATTCACCCCTCCACTTT.